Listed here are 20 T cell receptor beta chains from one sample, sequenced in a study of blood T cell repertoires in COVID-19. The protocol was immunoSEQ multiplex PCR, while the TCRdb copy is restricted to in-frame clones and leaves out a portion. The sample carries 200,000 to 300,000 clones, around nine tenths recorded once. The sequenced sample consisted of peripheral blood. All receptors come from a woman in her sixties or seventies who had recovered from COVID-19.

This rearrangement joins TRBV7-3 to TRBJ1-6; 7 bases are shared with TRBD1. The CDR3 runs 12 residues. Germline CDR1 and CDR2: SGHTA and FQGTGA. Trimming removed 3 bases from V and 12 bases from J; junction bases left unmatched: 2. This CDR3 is CASSFSGGPLHF. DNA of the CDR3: TGTGCCAGCAGCTTCTCAGGGGGACCCCTCCACTTT.

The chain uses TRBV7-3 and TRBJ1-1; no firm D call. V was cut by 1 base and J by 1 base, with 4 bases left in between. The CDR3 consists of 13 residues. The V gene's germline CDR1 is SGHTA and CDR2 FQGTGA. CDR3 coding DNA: TGTGCCAGCAGCTTAAACAGGAACACTGAAGCTTTCTTT. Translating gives CASSLNRNTEAFF.

The CDR3 DNA is TGTGCCAGCAGCCGAGGGGGCTTGAACACTGAAGCTTTCTTT. The encoded protein is CASSRGGLNTEAFF. This chain joins TRBV6-5 and TRBJ1-1, with 7 bases fitting TRBD1. With V trimmed by 6 bases and J by 0 bases, 4 bases remained unmatched. This CDR3 spans 14 amino acids. Germline CDR1 reads MNHEY; CDR2 reads SVGAGI.

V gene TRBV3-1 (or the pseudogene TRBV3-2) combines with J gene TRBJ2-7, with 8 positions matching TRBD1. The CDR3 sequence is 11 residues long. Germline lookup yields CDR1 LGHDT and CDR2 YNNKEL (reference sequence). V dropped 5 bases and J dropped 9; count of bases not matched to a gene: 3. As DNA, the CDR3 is TGTGCCAGCAGCGAAGGACAGGGGCAGTACTTC. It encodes CASSEGQGQYF.

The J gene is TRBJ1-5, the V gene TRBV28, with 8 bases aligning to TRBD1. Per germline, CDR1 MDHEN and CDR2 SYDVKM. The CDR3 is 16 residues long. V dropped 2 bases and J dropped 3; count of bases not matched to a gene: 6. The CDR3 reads CASSLTGQGINQPQHF. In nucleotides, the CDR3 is TGTGCCAGCAGTTTAACCGGACAGGGAATCAATCAGCCCCAGCATTTT.

The CDR3 DNA reads TGTGCCAGCAGTTACACAACCGGGACACCGAGCACTGAAGCTTTCTTT. This sequence encodes CASSYTTGTPSTEAFF. The V gene is TRBV6-2 or TRBV6-3, the J gene TRBJ1-1; TRBD1 is a possible D gene (6 bases). The CDR3 length is 16 residues. The germline gives CDR1 MNHEY, CDR2 SVGEGT. V shed 2 bases and J shed 4 bases, with 17 bases lying between them.

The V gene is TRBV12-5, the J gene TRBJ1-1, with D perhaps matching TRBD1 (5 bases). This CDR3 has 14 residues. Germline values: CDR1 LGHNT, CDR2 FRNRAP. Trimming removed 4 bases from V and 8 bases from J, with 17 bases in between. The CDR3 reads CASGSVPRDREAFF. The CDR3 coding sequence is TGTGCTAGTGGTTCCGTACCCAGGGATCGGGAAGCTTTCTTT.

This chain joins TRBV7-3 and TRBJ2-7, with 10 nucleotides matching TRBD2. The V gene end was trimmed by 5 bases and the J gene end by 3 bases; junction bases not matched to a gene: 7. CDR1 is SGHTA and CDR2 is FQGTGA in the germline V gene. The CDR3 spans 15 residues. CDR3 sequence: CASSQSSSGGYEQYF. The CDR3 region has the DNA TGTGCCAGCAGCCAATCCTCTAGCGGGGGCTACGAGCAGTACTTC.

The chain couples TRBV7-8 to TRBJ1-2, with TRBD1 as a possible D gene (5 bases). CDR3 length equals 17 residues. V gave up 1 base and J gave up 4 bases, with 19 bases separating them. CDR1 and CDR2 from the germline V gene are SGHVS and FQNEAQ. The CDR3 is CASSLEGNRRGLYGYTF. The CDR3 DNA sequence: TGTGCCAGCAGCTTAGAGGGGAACAGGCGAGGCCTCTATGGCTACACCTTC.

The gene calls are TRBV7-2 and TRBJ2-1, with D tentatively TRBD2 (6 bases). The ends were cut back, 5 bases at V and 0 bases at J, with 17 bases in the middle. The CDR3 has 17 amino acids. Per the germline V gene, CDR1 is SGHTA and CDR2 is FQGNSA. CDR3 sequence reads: CASSTWTIAFSYNEQFF. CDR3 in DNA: TGTGCCAGCAGCACTTGGACTATTGCTTTCTCCTACAATGAGCAGTTCTTC.

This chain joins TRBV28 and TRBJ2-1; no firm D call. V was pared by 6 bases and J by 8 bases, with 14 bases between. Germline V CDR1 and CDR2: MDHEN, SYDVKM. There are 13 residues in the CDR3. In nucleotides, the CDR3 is TGTGCCAGCAGCCCCCCCCGGAGCTATGAGCAGTTCTTC. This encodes CASSPPRSYEQFF.

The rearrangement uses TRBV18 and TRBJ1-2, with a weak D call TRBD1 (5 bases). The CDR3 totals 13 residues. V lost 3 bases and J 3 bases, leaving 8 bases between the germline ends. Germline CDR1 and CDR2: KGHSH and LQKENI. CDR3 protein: CASSPGGDYGYTF. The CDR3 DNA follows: TGTGCCAGCTCACCTGGGGGGGACTATGGCTACACCTTC.

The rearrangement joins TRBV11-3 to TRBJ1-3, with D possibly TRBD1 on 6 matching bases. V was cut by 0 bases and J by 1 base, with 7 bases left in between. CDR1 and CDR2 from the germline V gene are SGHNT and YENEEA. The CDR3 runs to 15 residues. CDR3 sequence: CASSLDGQSGNTIYF. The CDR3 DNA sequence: TGTGCCAGCAGCTTAGATGGACAGTCTGGAAACACCATATATTTT. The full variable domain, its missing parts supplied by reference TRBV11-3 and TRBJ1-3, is EAGVVQSPRYKIIEKKQPVAFWCNPISGHNTLYWYLQNLGQGPELLIRYENEEAVDDSQLPKDRFSAERLKGVDSTLKIQPAELGDSAVYLCASSLDGQSGNTIYFGEGSWLTVV.

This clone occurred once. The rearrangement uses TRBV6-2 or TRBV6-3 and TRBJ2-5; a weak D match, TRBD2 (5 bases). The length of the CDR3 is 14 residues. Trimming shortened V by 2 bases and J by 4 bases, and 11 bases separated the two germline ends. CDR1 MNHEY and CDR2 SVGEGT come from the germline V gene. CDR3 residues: CASSYRDYTETQYF. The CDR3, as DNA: TGTGCCAGCAGTTACCGAGACTACACAGAGACCCAGTACTTC.

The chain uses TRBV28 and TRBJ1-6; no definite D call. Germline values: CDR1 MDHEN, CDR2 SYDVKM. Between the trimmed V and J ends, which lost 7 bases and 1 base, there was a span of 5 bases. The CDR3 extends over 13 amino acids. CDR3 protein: CASISSYNSPLHF. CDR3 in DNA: TGTGCCAGCATCAGTTCCTATAATTCACCCCTCCACTTT.

The CDR3 coding sequence is TGCGCCAGCAGCTTGGGGGACAGGGATGGCTACACCTTC. It yields the protein CASSLGDRDGYTF. The chain has TRBV5-1 and TRBJ1-2; TRBD1 matches at 9 bases. CDR1 and CDR2 (germline): SGHRS, YFSETQ. CDR3 length equals 13 residues. Trimming took 0 bases from V and 6 from J; bases not matched to a gene: 0. Full variable domain (outside the CDR3, taken from reference TRBV5-1 and TRBJ1-2): KAGVTQTPRYLIKTRGQQVTLSCSPISGHRSVSWYQQTPGQGLQFLFEYFSETQRNKGNFPGRFSGRQFSNSRSEMNVSTLELGDSALYLCASSLGDRDGYTFGSGTRLTVV.

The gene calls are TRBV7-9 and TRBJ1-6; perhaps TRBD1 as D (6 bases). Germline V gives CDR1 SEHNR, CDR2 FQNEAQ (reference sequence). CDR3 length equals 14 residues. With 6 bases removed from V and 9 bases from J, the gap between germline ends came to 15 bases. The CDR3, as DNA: TGTGCCAGCAGTGAACAGGGAAGTGGTTCACCCCTCCACTTT. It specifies CASSEQGSGSPLHF.

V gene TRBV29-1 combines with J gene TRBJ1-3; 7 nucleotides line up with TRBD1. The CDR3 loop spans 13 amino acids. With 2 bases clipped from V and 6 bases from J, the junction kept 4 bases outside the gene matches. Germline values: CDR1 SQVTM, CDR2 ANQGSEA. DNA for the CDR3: TGCAGCGTTGAAACAGGGGCTGAAAACACCATATATTTT. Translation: CSVETGAENTIYF.

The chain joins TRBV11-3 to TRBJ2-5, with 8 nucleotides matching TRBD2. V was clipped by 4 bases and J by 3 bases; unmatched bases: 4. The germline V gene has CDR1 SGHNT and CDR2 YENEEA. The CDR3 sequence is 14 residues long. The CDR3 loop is CASSSHSGEETQYF. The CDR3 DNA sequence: TGTGCCAGCAGCTCACATAGCGGGGAAGAGACCCAGTACTTC.

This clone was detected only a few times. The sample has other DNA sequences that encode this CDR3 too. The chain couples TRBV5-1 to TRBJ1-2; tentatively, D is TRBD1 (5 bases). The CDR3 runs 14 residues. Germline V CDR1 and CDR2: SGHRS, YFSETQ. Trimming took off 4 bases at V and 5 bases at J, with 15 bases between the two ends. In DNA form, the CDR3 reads TGCGCCAGCAGCCCTACCGGGGGGGGATATGGCTACACCTTC. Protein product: CASSPTGGGYGYTF.